This T cell receptor beta chain was sequenced in a study of Ad26.COV2.S vaccination and SARS-CoV-2 variants (dated by TCRdb to about 2021). Background on the whole study: Vaccine-arm donors came from COV1001, a multicentre, randomized, double-blind, placebo-controlled phase I-IIa trial of Ad26.COV2.S in healthy adults. Dosing of Ad26.COV2.S was intramuscular, at either 5x10^10 or 1x10^11 viral particles, delivered as one shot or as two shots spaced 56 days apart. Sequencing of the TCRbeta repertoire served to evaluate the specificity and breadth of SARS-CoV-2-reactive T cell receptors following Ad26.COV2.S vaccination. A total of 32 samples were included in the TCR-sequenced set, comprising 19 Ad26.COV2.S vaccine recipients, 5 placebo recipients and 8 SARS-CoV-2 convalescent individuals. Trial participants were randomized into five groups of five, in which low-dose or high-dose Ad26.COV2.S was given once or twice, or placebo was given on both occasions. Investigators remained blinded to trial group allocation during experiments and outcome assessment.

V lost 8 bases and J lost 7 bases; the stretch between them is 16 bases long. CDR1 and CDR2 were assigned from the germline V gene as SGDLS and YYNGEE. From the cysteine up to the phenylalanine, the CDR3 has a length of 13 residues. Only the CDR3 DNA is retained, 39 bases long and in frame from the first base. General findings and caveats noted by the study authors: It was noted by the authors that total T cell responses may have been underestimated by the TCR breadth and depth analyses. The study lacked the statistical power to compare responses across vaccine doses or regimens. Spike-specific TCR breadth was higher in Ad26.COV2.S recipients than in placebo recipients (P = 0.0014). After vaccination, substantial breadth of spike-specific CD8+ and CD4+ T cell responses was reported. Non-spike TCR breadth was comparable between vaccine and placebo recipients, consistent with the vaccine containing only spike.

TCRbeta CDR3 regions were sequenced with the immunoSEQ Assay. After extraction, genomic DNA underwent amplification by bias-controlled multiplex PCR, followed by high-throughput sequencing. On the study's bioinformatics: To quantify the absolute abundance of every unique TCRbeta CDR3 region, sequences were collapsed and filtered. Usable DNA was measured by amplifying reference genes present in all nucleated cells, and TCRbeta template counts were normalized to that usable DNA to estimate T cell fraction. Repertoire TCRs were annotated as SARS-CoV-2-specific when V gene, CDR3 amino acid sequence and J gene were exactly matched to a known reactive TCR set. MIRA supplied the reference SARS-CoV-2 TCR set, which was filtered for enrichment in COVID-19-positive ImmuneCODE repertoires so that public or cross-reactive TCRs were removed. Drawing on the MIRA antigens, annotated TCRs were analysed further at the level of specific ORF or position within ORF. Breadth was defined as the number of annotated unique rearrangements divided by the total number of unique productive rearrangements, and depth was defined as the summed frequency of the annotated unique rearrangements. Two-sided Wilcoxon rank-sum tests were used to compare TCR breadth between groups. The table was pulled from immuneACCESS by TCRdb, which kept in-frame rearrangements only. Such tables lose some clones; where checked, under half of the loss comes from unresolved V genes, and the rest has no known cause. V and J calls and clone size are copied from that table; D and trimming were computed from the DNA. In this sample the table shows 300,000 to 400,000 clones, approximately 87% of which occur a single time. The ten top clones hold around 5.5% of the sample.

Comment on this clone: Its antigen has not been determined. Per-base quality was not reported, and no clone a single base away is much larger than it.

What the treatment or condition label conveys for this sample: around 19 received Ad26.COV2.S at low or high dose, single or two shots; 5 received placebo; per-sample allocation not given. For vaccine and placebo recipients, the sequenced repertoires came from samples collected on day 63 after the first injection. Between 29 July and 7 August 2020, Cohort 1b enrolled about 27 adults aged 18-55 years at one site in Boston, USA. Ad26.COV2.S was a replication-incompetent adenovirus type 26 vector that expressed a prefusion-stabilized SARS-CoV-2 spike protein derived from the original Wuhan strain. The receptor chain draws on TRBV9 and TRBJ1-5; TRBD1 is a weak D gene call, 6 bases matching. The material sequenced was peripheral blood, taken in a trial of Ad26.COV2.S vaccine versus placebo. The receptor was derived from a person between 18 and 65 years old who received the Ad26.COV2.S COVID-19 vaccine or a placebo. CDR3 sequence: CASGGAGLQPQHF. The DNA reads TGTGCCAGTGGGGGGGCAGGTTTACAGCCCCAGCATTTT.